These 16 T cell receptor beta chains came from one sample sequenced in a study of radiotherapy plus CTLA-4 blockade in lung cancer. The assay was immunoSEQ multiplex PCR, and TCRdb's table has in-frame clones only and misses some. This sample yields 9,500 to 15,000 clones, of which about 81% are seen a single time; 25% to 30% belongs to the top ten. This specimen was peripheral blood, taken from a patient treated with radiotherapy plus ipilimumab. Receptors originate from a human donor with non-small cell lung cancer that progressed on radiotherapy plus ipilimumab.

The chain is built from TRBV6-5 and TRBJ2-3; D may match TRBD1 or TRBD2 (6 bases each). The CDR3 extends over 14 amino acids. Germline CDR1 reads MNHEY; CDR2 reads SVGAGI. Trimming stripped 7 bases from V and 10 bases from J, with 21 bases between. CDR3 loop: CASTTGASLKAQYF. CDR3 nucleotide sequence: TGTGCCAGCACCACGGGGGCTAGTTTAAAGGCGCAGTATTTT.

J is TRBJ2-7 and V is TRBV5-5; D possibly uses TRBD1 or TRBD2 (6 bases each). CDR1 is SGHKS and CDR2 is YYEKEE in the germline V gene (reference sequence). V was trimmed by 4 bases and J by 0 bases, leaving 17 bases between them. The CDR3 has 16 amino acids. The CDR3 nucleotides read TGTGCCAGCAGCCGGGGGCCTGACAGGACCTCCTACGAGCAGTACTTC. Protein sequence: CASSRGPDRTSYEQYF.

The chain uses TRBV5-4 and TRBJ2-2, with a tentative D call TRBD1 (6 bases). The V end lost 4 bases, the J end lost 1 base, and 8 bases lay between the germline ends. The CDR3 length is 14 residues. Germline CDR1 SGHNT, CDR2 YYREEE (reference sequence). The CDR3 protein is CASSLQGNTGELFF. The CDR3 DNA reads TGTGCCAGCAGCCTACAGGGGAACACCGGGGAGCTGTTTTTT.

J is TRBJ2-2 and V is TRBV19, with D possibly being TRBD2 (6 bases). The V gene's germline CDR1 is LNHDA and CDR2 SQIVND (reference sequence). The CDR3 loop spans 13 amino acids. V lost 8 bases to trimming and J lost 4 bases, with 11 bases between them. As DNA, the CDR3 is TGTGCCAGTGAACGGGAGATCACCGGGGAGCTGTTTTTT. As protein: CASEREITGELFF.

The chain couples TRBV5-1 to TRBJ2-3; unclear D gene. Germline V lookup: CDR1 SGHRS, CDR2 YFSETQ. The CDR3 loop spans 14 amino acids. The V end lost 5 bases, the J end lost 3 bases, and 13 bases lay between the germline ends. The chain's CDR3 is CASRQVTQTDTQYF. The DNA for the CDR3 is TGCGCCAGCAGGCAAGTGACCCAAACAGATACGCAGTATTTT. Full variable domain (remainder filled in from reference TRBV5-1 and TRBJ2-3): KAGVTQTPRYLIKTRGQQVTLSCSPISGHRSVSWYQQTPGQGLQFLFEYFSETQRNKGNFPGRFSGRQFSNSRSEMNVSTLELGDSALYLCASRQVTQTDTQYFGPGTRLTVL.

This clone appeared a few times. V usage is TRBV7-6 and J usage is TRBJ2-1, with 11 bases aligning to TRBD2. The germline V gene has CDR1 SGHVS and CDR2 FNYEAQ. Germline trimming cut 2 bases from V and 4 bases from J; bases unmatched to any gene: 7. The CDR3 length is 17 residues. The CDR3, as DNA: TGTGCCAGCAGCTTACTGGGCGGGACTAGCGGTTACAATGAGCAGTTCTTC. This sequence encodes CASSLLGGTSGYNEQFF.

A single count supports this clone. The chain joins TRBV5-1 to TRBJ2-7; 7 positions agree with TRBD1. The germline V gene encodes CDR1 SGHRS and CDR2 YFSETQ. The V gene end was trimmed by 3 bases and the J gene end by 3 bases; junction bases not matched to a gene: 12. The CDR3 sequence is 16 residues long. The CDR3 spells CASSSQPNDRVYEQYF. The CDR3 DNA follows: TGCGCCAGCAGCTCCCAACCTAACGACAGGGTCTACGAGCAGTACTTC.

V gene TRBV7-9 combines with J gene TRBJ1-4; D remains ambiguous. V gave up 6 bases and J gave up 3 bases, with 17 bases separating them. There are 16 residues in the CDR3. Germline V lookup: CDR1 SEHNR, CDR2 FQNEAQ (reference sequence). The DNA for the CDR3 is TGTGCCAGCAGGATGATCGACGGTGGATCTAATGAAAAACTGTTTTTT. Protein product: CASRMIDGGSNEKLFF.

V gene TRBV4-1 combines with J gene TRBJ2-3, with TRBD2 as a possible D gene (6 bases). The CDR3 consists of 14 residues. V lost 4 bases and J lost 4, with 12 bases in between. Germline values: CDR1 MGHRA, CDR2 YSYEKL. In DNA, the CDR3 is TGCGCCAGCAGCCGAGGGGAGGCGTCAGATACGCAGTATTTT. Translating gives CASSRGEASDTQYF.

V usage is TRBV2 and J usage is TRBJ2-1, with TRBD2 matching 8 bases. V lost 10 bases to trimming and J lost 6 bases; unmatched junction nucleotides: 11. This CDR3 is built from 14 residues. The germline V gene encodes CDR1 SNHLY and CDR2 FYNNEI. The CDR3 coding sequence is TGTGCCACGCGTTGGGGAAGCGGGGGCAATGAGCAGTTCTTC. This encodes CATRWGSGGNEQFF.

CDR3 loop: CASSLDRYEQYF. CDR3 in DNA: TGTGCCAGCTCACTGGACAGGTACGAGCAGTACTTC. The chain recombines TRBV18 with TRBJ2-7; the match to TRBD1 covers 7 bases. The germline gives CDR1 KGHSH, CDR2 LQKENI. V shed 4 bases and J 4 bases; nucleotides not matched to a gene: 1. This CDR3 is built from 12 residues. The full variable domain, with the rest looked up from reference TRBV18 and TRBJ2-7, is NAGVMQNPRHLVRRRGQEARLRCSPMKGHSHVYWYRQLPEEGLKFMVYLQKENIIDESGMPKERFSAEFPKEGPSILRIQQVVRGDSAAYFCASSLDRYEQYFGPGTRLTVT.

The chain couples TRBV10-3 to TRBJ2-1; 8 nucleotides agree with TRBD2. Germline assignment: CDR1 ENHRY and CDR2 SYGVKD. The V gene end was trimmed by 0 bases and the J gene end by 8 bases; junction bases not matched to a gene: 12. CDR3 length: 17 amino acids. The CDR3 loop reads CAISESGGGPVRHEQFF. The CDR3 nucleotides read TGTGCCATCAGTGAGTCGGGCGGGGGGCCCGTCAGACATGAGCAGTTCTTC.

This chain connects TRBV9 to TRBJ2-5; 9 bases are a match to TRBD2. This CDR3 has 16 amino acids. The V gene end was trimmed by 0 bases and the J gene end by 4 bases; junction bases not matched to a gene: 7. Germline CDR1 reads SGDLS; CDR2 reads YYNGEE. CDR3 in amino acids: CASSVESGGRGETQYF. DNA of the CDR3: TGTGCCAGCAGCGTAGAGAGCGGGGGGAGAGGAGAGACCCAGTACTTC. The variable domain in full, completed from reference TRBV9 and TRBJ2-5, reads DSGVTQTPKHLITATGQRVTLRCSPRSGDLSVYWYQQSLDQGLQFLIQYYNGEERAKGNILERFSAQQFPDLHSELNLSSLELGDSALYFCASSVESGGRGETQYFGPGTRLLVL.

V is TRBV6-1 and J is TRBJ2-5; no definite D call. This CDR3 has 11 residues. CDR1 and CDR2 from the germline V gene are MNHNS and SASEGT. With 5 bases removed from V and 5 bases from J, the gap between germline ends came to 6 bases. Here the CDR3 DNA reads TGTGCCAGCAGTTATTCGGAGACCCAGTACTTC. Protein: CASSYSETQYF.

V is TRBV27 and J is TRBJ1-3; unclear D gene. This CDR3 is 17 amino acids long. With 3 bases removed from V and 3 bases from J, the gap between germline ends came to 18 bases. CDR1 and CDR2 (germline): MNHEY, SMNVEV (reference sequence). Here the CDR3 DNA reads TGTGCCAGCAGTTTGGTAGACAAACCACTTAATGGAAACACCATATATTTT. The encoded protein is CASSLVDKPLNGNTIYF.

V and J are TRBV7-9 and TRBJ1-2; D is undetermined. CDR3 length: 12 residues. V gave up 3 bases and J gave up 3 bases, with 5 bases separating them. Germline assignment: CDR1 SEHNR and CDR2 FQNEAQ (reference sequence). The CDR3 loop reads CASSLNYYGYTF. In nucleotides, the CDR3 is TGTGCCAGCAGCTTGAACTACTATGGCTACACCTTC.